This is a list of T cell receptor beta chains from one sample in a study of T cells in Graves' hyperthyroidism and ophthalmopathy. TCRdb recomputed calls from the multiplex PCR reads with MiXCR, one row per CDR3 protein. In the table there are about 560,000 distinct CDR3 sequences, 35% to 55% of which are singletons. Sequencing was done on a sample of peripheral blood or thyroid tissue (not recorded which). The receptor set was obtained from a woman younger than 35 with Graves' hyperthyroidism. CDR3s include the opening cysteine and the closing phenylalanine or tryptophan. D genes are given only for firm matches.

CDR3,V,J,D
CSARGSAAGTLDYTF,TRBV20-1,TRBJ1-2,-
CASSEQGRKDEKLFF,TRBV7-9,TRBJ1-4,-
CASDNGDEKLFF,TRBV2,TRBJ1-4,-
CSVGAGVLRETQYF,TRBV29-1,TRBJ2-5,TRBD2
CASSTRQGTRGYTF,TRBV19,TRBJ1-2,TRBD1
CASHQGREQYF,TRBV7-9,TRBJ2-7,-
CASSVGAGWDEQYF,TRBV9,TRBJ2-7,-
CASSLDRTVASYTF,TRBV7-9,TRBJ1-2,-
CASSPDHRVTEAFF,TRBV7-6,TRBJ1-1,-
CASSVEGALYEQYF,TRBV7-2,TRBJ2-7,-
CAISGPGTSGKETQYF,TRBV10-3,TRBJ2-5,TRBD2
CATSDLLGTQYF,TRBV24-1,TRBJ2-5,-
CSARALDRGGGYTF,TRBV20-1,TRBJ1-2,TRBD1
CSARNRQGANEKLFF,TRBV20-1,TRBJ1-4,TRBD1
CASRERAGLNQPQHF,TRBV7-6,TRBJ1-5,-
CSVGDDTEAFF,TRBV29-1,TRBJ1-1,-
CASSVVAGKQYF,TRBV9,TRBJ2-7,-
CASSPWPGMGETQYF,TRBV5-4,TRBJ2-5,-
CASSHQGSYEQYF,TRBV7-9,TRBJ2-7,-
CASSAADSPSYEQYF,TRBV19,TRBJ2-7,-
CASSMSGYTEAFF,TRBV19,TRBJ1-1,-
CSARTGAVSPLHF,TRBV29-1,TRBJ1-6,TRBD1
CASSDRGHSDYEQYF,TRBV12-3/TRBV12-4,TRBJ2-7,TRBD1
CASSLTRVADYGYTF,TRBV7-6,TRBJ1-2,-
CASSIDGRMWDTEAFF,TRBV19,TRBJ1-1,-
CSVGGAGGGSSYEQYF,TRBV29-1,TRBJ2-7,TRBD2
CASSEEASGGYEQYF,TRBV2,TRBJ2-7,TRBD2
CASSLRQGLSSYEQYF,TRBV7-9,TRBJ2-7,TRBD1
CASRPDRGYGYTF,TRBV7-9,TRBJ1-2,TRBD1
CASSFPTSGNIYDYEQYF,TRBV7-9,TRBJ2-7,TRBD2